The T cell receptor beta chain under discussion was sequenced for a study of cytomegalovirus exposure and HLA in healthy donors. Study-wide background: Roughly 80 million unique TCRs from HLA-typed donors made up an early data release.

The PCR ran on 60 Vbeta and 13 Jbeta primers. Sequencing used immunoSEQ multiplex PCR; TCRdb keeps in-frame clones, though not all of them. The sample shows 100,000 to 150,000 clones, 79% of them seen only once. These donors counted as nominally healthy when sampled, but unrecorded immune exposures were likely. Looked up from germline, CDR1 is MNHEY and CDR2 is SMNVEV (reference sequence). CDR3 length equals 16 residues. With 2 bases removed from V and 3 bases from J, the gap between germline ends came to 14 bases. Sequencing was carried out using PBMCs. The rearrangement uses TRBV27 and TRBJ1-5, with a tentative D call TRBD1 (6 bases). The sequence derives from a man in his late teens or twenties in good health and CMV-seronegative. The CDR3 sequence: CASSLQGWDFNQPQHF. The CDR3 DNA reads TGTGCCAGCAGTTTACAGGGGTGGGATTTCAATCAGCCCCAGCATTTT.